This is a list of T cell receptor beta chains from one sample in a study of shared clonotypes between healthy human individuals. Libraries were prepared by immunoSEQ multiplex PCR; TCRdb keeps only in-frame clonotypes and omits some of them. The sample contains around 2,000,000 clones, about 95% of which appear only once. Sequencing used naive CD4+ T cells sorted from blood. These receptors came from a man between 18 and 29 years old in good health. The CDR3 runs from the conserved cysteine through the conserved F or W. A D gene is named only where the DNA matches it firmly. Expanded clones get a size class; other rows say once, few or many, or leave the size out.

size	V	D	J	DNA	CDR3
NA	TRBV30	NA	TRBJ1-6	TGTGCCTGGGACCGGGACCTGGGGAATTCACCCCTCCACTTT	CAWDRDLGNSPLHF
NA	TRBV6-1	TRBD2	TRBJ2-5	TGTGCCAGCAGTTGGACTAGTGAGACCCAGTACTTC	CASSWTSETQYF
NA	TRBV6-5	TRBD2	TRBJ2-1	TGTGCCAGCAGTTCCCTCCGACGGGGGGGCCCTAATGAGCAGTTCTTC	CASSSLRRGGPNEQFF
once	TRBV28	NA	TRBJ1-2	TGTGCCAGCAAAATGTCTACAGCCTCTAACTATGGCTACACCTTC	CASKMSTASNYGYTF
NA	TRBV4-1	NA	TRBJ2-7	TGCGCCAGCAGCCCTACCGGACAGTCCGGGATCTACGAGCAGTACTTC	CASSPTGQSGIYEQYF
NA	TRBV5-1	NA	TRBJ1-2	TGCGCCAGCAGCTTCTATGGACAGTTAGATGGCTACACCTTC	CASSFYGQLDGYTF
NA	TRBV9	TRBD1	TRBJ2-7	TGTGCCAGCAGCGTAGCCCCCGGGACAGGGATCCACGAGCAGTACTTC	CASSVAPGTGIHEQYF
NA	TRBV7-9	NA	TRBJ2-3	TGTGCCAGCAGCTTAGTCGCTACGCAGTATTTT	CASSLVATQYF
once	TRBV7-9	NA	TRBJ2-7	TGTGCCAGCAGCTTAAGGAGCGGTTCATACGAGCAGTACTTC	CASSLRSGSYEQYF
NA	TRBV9	NA	TRBJ2-2	TGTGCCAGCAGCCTCCGGACCGGGGAGCTGTTTTTT	CASSLRTGELFF
NA	TRBV10-3	TRBD2	TRBJ2-3	TGTGCCATCAGTGTGGCGGGGGGCACAGATACGCAGTATTTT	CAISVAGGTDTQYF
NA	TRBV30	NA	TRBJ1-5	TGTGCCTGGAGGCGCCGCGGACAGCTCAATCAGCCCCAGCATTTT	CAWRRRGQLNQPQHF
NA	TRBV5-4	NA	TRBJ2-3	TGTGCCAGCAGCGCCTTAACAGATACGCAGTATTTT	CASSALTDTQYF
NA	TRBV5-1	TRBD1	TRBJ1-4	TGCGCCAGCAGTTTAAATCCGGGACAGCCTAATGAAAAACTGTTTTTT	CASSLNPGQPNEKLFF
NA	TRBV30	TRBD2	TRBJ2-5	TGTGCCTGGCAAGGGACTAGCGGTGGGACCCAGTACTTC	CAWQGTSGGTQYF
NA	TRBV10-3	TRBD1	TRBJ2-7	TGTGCCATCAGTGAGGGACAGGGTGCGTACGAGCAGTACTTC	CAISEGQGAYEQYF
NA	TRBV7-2	TRBD2	TRBJ2-1	TGTGCCAGCAGCCCAAGAAGGCTAGCGGGAGTGAATGAGCAGTTCTTC	CASSPRRLAGVNEQFF
once	TRBV21-1	NA	TRBJ2-1	TGTGCCAGCATAAGCGGGAGGACGGGCTACAATGAGCAGTTCTTC	CASISGRTGYNEQFF
NA	TRBV11-1	TRBD1	TRBJ2-5	TGTGCCAGCAGCTTTGGGACAGGGGAGGTAGAGACCCAGTACTTC	CASSFGTGEVETQYF
NA	TRBV19	TRBD1	TRBJ1-4	TGTGCCAGTACCGAAAGGGGGACAGGGCTATATGAAAAACTGTTTTTT	CASTERGTGLYEKLFF
once	TRBV28	TRBD1	TRBJ1-4	TGTGCCAGCAGCTCACAGGGGGCCGGTGAAAAACTGTTTTTT	CASSSQGAGEKLFF
NA	TRBV6-5	NA	TRBJ1-3	TGTGCCAGCAGTTACTCGAGAGCAGGGGAAAACACCATATATTTT	CASSYSRAGENTIYF
NA	TRBV7-9	TRBD1	TRBJ1-2	TGTGCCAGCAGCCCGGGACAGGCCGCTAACTATGGCTACACCTTC	CASSPGQAANYGYTF
NA	TRBV2	TRBD2	TRBJ2-3	TGTGCCAGCACGTCGAGCGGGGGACCCACAGATACGCAGTATTTT	CASTSSGGPTDTQYF
NA	TRBV6-5	TRBD2	TRBJ2-2	TGTGCCAGCAGCGCGGGGGGCTGGTGGACCGGGGAGCTGTTTTTT	CASSAGGWWTGELFF
NA	TRBV29-1	NA	TRBJ2-3	TGCAGCGTTGAAGCGAAGGGATTGGACACAGATACGCAGTATTTT	CSVEAKGLDTDTQYF
NA	TRBV5-1	NA	TRBJ2-7	TGCGCCAGCAGCTTGGAGGTGGTTCGGGGAGCCCCTAGGGAGCAGTACTTC	CASSLEVVRGAPREQYF
NA	TRBV2	TRBD2	TRBJ2-5	TGTGCCAGCATTCGGGGGGGCCGGGAGACCCAGTACTTC	CASIRGGRETQYF
NA	TRBV7-8	TRBD2	TRBJ2-1	TGTGCCAGCAGCTCCCGGGCGAGCGGGAACTCCTACAATGAGCAGTTCTTC	CASSSRASGNSYNEQFF
NA	TRBV20-1	NA	TRBJ2-7	TGCAGTGCTAGAGAGGGGGAGAAGCAGTACTTC	CSAREGEKQYF
NA	TRBV7-3	NA	TRBJ2-3	TGTGCCAGCAGCTTACAGCGCACAGATACGCAGTATTTT	CASSLQRTDTQYF
NA	TRBV30	NA	TRBJ1-6	TGTGCCTGGAGCAACTCCGAGAATTCACCCCTCCACTTT	CAWSNSENSPLHF
NA	TRBV6-6	NA	TRBJ1-1	TGTGCCAGCAGTTACCCAGGAGGGAACACTGAAGCTTTCTTT	CASSYPGGNTEAFF
once	TRBV2	NA	TRBJ2-1	TGTGCCAGCAGTACACTCAATGAGCAGTTCTTC	CASSTLNEQFF
NA	TRBV19	NA	TRBJ1-5	TGTGCCAGTAGTATAACGGGCCTATATAGCAATCAGCCCCAGCATTTT	CASSITGLYSNQPQHF